Listed below are T cell receptor beta chains from one sample, sequenced in a study of Ad26.COV2.S vaccination and SARS-CoV-2 variants. The repertoire was sequenced with immunoSEQ multiplex PCR; TCRdb's copy has only in-frame clones and lacks some. The sample comprises about 380,000 clones, around four fifths of which are singletons, and almost 7.5% rests with the top ten. The input for sequencing was peripheral blood, taken in a trial of Ad26.COV2.S vaccine versus placebo. The receptor set was obtained from a person between 18 and 60 years old who received the Ad26.COV2.S COVID-19 vaccine or a placebo. Each CDR3 is given with its conserved first and last residue. Each record gives: J gene, clone size, V gene, D gene, CDR3 protein, CDR3 DNA. D genes are given only for firm matches. Clone size, where shown, is once, few, many, or a class for clones that have expanded.

J: TRBJ2-2; size: NA; V: TRBV5-1; D: TRBD2; CDR3: CASSPNPGLGTGELFF; DNA: TGCGCCAGCAGCCCTAATCCGGGACTAGGCACCGGGGAGCTGTTTTTT
J: TRBJ1-5; size: once; V: TRBV5-1; D: NA; CDR3: CASSLAGLGNQPQHF; DNA: TGCGCCAGCAGCTTGGCAGGTTTAGGCAATCAGCCCCAGCATTTT
J: TRBJ1-1; size: NA; V: TRBV4-1; D: NA; CDR3: CASSQVTRGTEAFF; DNA: TGCGCCAGCAGCCAAGTAACCAGGGGAACTGAAGCTTTCTTT
J: TRBJ2-2; size: many; V: TRBV6-4; D: NA; CDR3: CASRRENTGELFF; DNA: TGTGCCAGCAGGCGGGAGAACACCGGGGAGCTGTTTTTT
J: TRBJ1-1; size: NA; V: TRBV27; D: NA; CDR3: CASSLGISNTEAFF; DNA: TGTGCCAGCAGTTTAGGGATCTCGAACACTGAAGCTTTCTTT
J: TRBJ2-6; size: NA; V: TRBV5-1; D: NA; CDR3: CASSSTSSGANVLTF; DNA: TGCGCCAGCAGCTCAACCTCCTCTGGGGCCAACGTCCTGACTTTC
J: TRBJ1-2; size: once; V: TRBV25-1; D: NA; CDR3: CASSRNYGYTF; DNA: TGTGCCAGCAGCCGAAACTATGGCTACACCTTC
J: TRBJ1-5; size: few; V: TRBV12-5; D: NA; CDR3: CASGLAYQPQHF; DNA: TGTGCTAGTGGTTTGGCGTATCAGCCCCAGCATTTT
J: TRBJ1-3; size: NA; V: TRBV11-2; D: NA; CDR3: CASSQQGTPGNTIYF; DNA: TGTGCCAGCAGCCAACAGGGTACGCCTGGAAACACCATATATTTT
J: TRBJ1-1; size: few; V: TRBV19; D: NA; CDR3: CASSISGSTEAFF; DNA: TGTGCCAGTAGTATATCAGGGTCTACTGAAGCTTTCTTT
J: TRBJ2-7; size: NA; V: TRBV27; D: NA; CDR3: CASSLDGGAYEQYF; DNA: TGTGCCAGCAGTTTAGATGGTGGGGCCTACGAGCAGTACTTC
J: TRBJ2-5; size: NA; V: TRBV5-1; D: NA; CDR3: CASSFHRQETQYF; DNA: TGCGCCAGCAGCTTCCACAGACAAGAGACCCAGTACTTC
J: TRBJ1-2; size: once; V: TRBV6-5; D: TRBD1; CDR3: CASNKDRGYGYTF; DNA: TGTGCCAGCAATAAAGACAGGGGCTATGGCTACACCTTC
J: TRBJ1-2; size: NA; V: TRBV27; D: NA; CDR3: CASSLRGMGDYGYTF; DNA: TGTGCCAGCAGTTTACGGGGGATGGGTGACTATGGCTACACCTTC
J: TRBJ2-6; size: NA; V: TRBV19; D: NA; CDR3: CASSIVSSSGANVLTF; DNA: TGTGCCAGTAGTATAGTTTCCAGCTCTGGGGCCAACGTCCTGACTTTC
J: TRBJ2-5; size: NA; V: TRBV5-4; D: TRBD1; CDR3: CASSLGTGGETQYF; DNA: TGTGCCAGCAGCTTGGGGACAGGGGGAGAGACCCAGTACTTC
J: TRBJ1-1; size: NA; V: TRBV12-5; D: NA; CDR3: CASGPLVVNTEAFF; DNA: TGTGCTAGTGGTCCCCTTGTAGTGAACACTGAAGCTTTCTTT
J: TRBJ2-5; size: NA; V: TRBV7-2; D: NA; CDR3: CASTLHRGETQYF; DNA: TGTGCCAGCACCCTACATAGAGGGGAGACCCAGTACTTC
J: TRBJ1-3; size: NA; V: TRBV7-9; D: TRBD1; CDR3: CASSLDRVNTIYF; DNA: TGTGCCAGCAGCCTGGACAGGGTGAACACCATATATTTT
J: TRBJ2-7; size: NA; V: TRBV19; D: TRBD2; CDR3: CASSGTSSSYEQYF; DNA: TGTGCCAGTAGTGGGACTAGCAGCTCCTACGAGCAGTACTTC
J: TRBJ2-7; size: NA; V: TRBV11-2; D: NA; CDR3: CASSSLLKFYEQYF; DNA: TGTGCCAGCAGCTCCCTTCTCAAATTTTACGAGCAGTACTTC
J: TRBJ2-1; size: NA; V: TRBV7-2; D: TRBD2; CDR3: CASRLAGGRDEQFF; DNA: TGTGCCAGCCGACTAGCGGGAGGGCGTGATGAGCAGTTCTTC
J: TRBJ1-6; size: NA; V: TRBV12-5; D: NA; CDR3: CASGLVRGDLTSSYNSPLHF; DNA: TGTGCTAGTGGTTTGGTAAGGGGGGACTTAACGAGCTCCTATAATTCACCCCTCCACTTT
J: TRBJ2-3; size: NA; V: TRBV7-6; D: NA; CDR3: CASSPGLSDTQYF; DNA: TGTGCCAGCAGCCCAGGACTCTCAGATACGCAGTATTTT
J: TRBJ1-1; size: NA; V: TRBV7-9; D: TRBD1; CDR3: CASSLDPRGLYEAFF; DNA: TGTGCCAGCAGCTTAGATCCCAGGGGGCTTTATGAAGCTTTCTTT
J: TRBJ2-1; size: NA; V: TRBV18; D: NA; CDR3: CASSTGSYNEQFF; DNA: TGTGCCAGCTCCACGGGATCCTACAATGAGCAGTTCTTC
J: TRBJ1-2; size: NA; V: TRBV12-3/TRBV12-4; D: NA; CDR3: CASRPDSNYGYTF; DNA: TGTGCCAGCAGACCCGATTCTAACTATGGCTACACCTTC
J: TRBJ1-2; size: once; V: TRBV5-1; D: NA; CDR3: CASSLPGHLYGYTF; DNA: TGCGCCAGCAGCTTACCGGGGCATCTCTATGGCTACACCTTC
J: TRBJ2-2; size: NA; V: TRBV19; D: TRBD1; CDR3: CASSIPPWTGAGNTGELFF; DNA: TGTGCCAGTAGTATCCCCCCCTGGACAGGCGCGGGTAACACCGGGGAGCTGTTTTTT
J: TRBJ2-5; size: NA; V: TRBV5-5; D: NA; CDR3: CASSLAGNVETQYF; DNA: TGTGCCAGCAGCTTGGCCGGGAATGTGGAGACCCAGTACTTC
J: TRBJ1-5; size: NA; V: TRBV7-6; D: NA; CDR3: CASSMLQGRNQPQHF; DNA: TGTGCCAGCAGCATGTTACAGGGAAGGAATCAGCCCCAGCATTTT
J: TRBJ1-1; size: NA; V: TRBV18; D: NA; CDR3: CASSQGPNTEAFF; DNA: TGTGCCAGCTCACAGGGGCCAAACACTGAAGCTTTCTTT